Listed below are T cell receptor beta chains from one sample, sequenced in a study of blood T cell repertoires in COVID-19. Using immunoSEQ multiplex PCR, the repertoire was profiled, and TCRdb retains in-frame clones only, with some absent. The sample has around 230,000 clones, 75% to 90% seen once. The specimen was peripheral blood. The source of these receptors is a man aged 40-55 years with acute or convalescent COVID-19. The CDR3 runs from the conserved cysteine through the conserved F or W. Each record gives: D gene, V gene, clone size, J gene, CDR3 DNA, CDR3 protein. A D gene is named only where the DNA matches it firmly. Size is stated for part of the rows, as once, few or many counts, or as a class when the clone is expanded.

>TRBD1|TRBV27|NA|TRBJ2-7
TGTGCCAGCAGTGATTCCGGACAGGGAAACTACGAGCAGTACTTC
CASSDSGQGNYEQYF
>NA|TRBV4-1|NA|TRBJ2-7
TGCGCCAGCAGCCACGTTGGTCAGGATCCTTCCTACGAGCAGTACTTC
CASSHVGQDPSYEQYF
>TRBD2|TRBV7-2|once|TRBJ2-7
TGTGCCAGCAGCATCAAGACTAGCGGGAAGTACGAGCAGTACTTC
CASSIKTSGKYEQYF
>NA|TRBV19|NA|TRBJ2-1
TGTGCCAGTAGTATAGATAAGCGAGTTCACGTCTTC
CASSIDKRVHVF
>TRBD1|TRBV7-9|NA|TRBJ2-7
TGTGCCAGCAGCCTCTACCTAGGGACAGAGACTTACGAGCAGTACTTC
CASSLYLGTETYEQYF
>TRBD1|TRBV7-9|NA|TRBJ1-2
TGTGCCAGCAGCCTATCGCCAGGGGGCTTTGGCTACACCTTC
CASSLSPGGFGYTF
>TRBD1|TRBV4-1|NA|TRBJ1-2
TGCGCCAGCAGCCACATGACAGGGGGGCAGGGCTACACCTTC
CASSHMTGGQGYTF
>NA|TRBV7-9|NA|TRBJ2-7
TGTGCCAGCATTGGAGTACGTTCTTACGAGCAGTACTTC
CASIGVRSYEQYF
>NA|TRBV6-6|NA|TRBJ1-1
TGTGCCAGCAGCGGGGGGTCGCAGCTTATCCCTTTAGAGATGAACACTGAAGCTTTCTTT
CASSGGSQLIPLEMNTEAFF
>TRBD1|TRBV7-9|NA|TRBJ2-1
TGTGCCAGCAGCTCGACAGGGAACTCCTACAATGAGCAGTTCTTC
CASSSTGNSYNEQFF
>TRBD1|TRBV2|NA|TRBJ2-7
TGTGCCAGCAGCGGGACAGGGGCCCCTGGGGAGCAGTACTTC
CASSGTGAPGEQYF
>NA|TRBV12-3/TRBV12-4|few|TRBJ2-5
TGTGCCAGCAGCCTCTCCGAGACCCAGTACTTC
CASSLSETQYF
>TRBD1|TRBV6-5|few|TRBJ1-3
TGTGCCAGCAGGGACAGGGAAGGTGGAAACACCATATATTTT
CASRDREGGNTIYF
>TRBD2|TRBV9|NA|TRBJ2-3
TGTGCCAGCAGCTTCGGACTAGCGGGGGCTCGCACAGATACGCAGTATTTT
CASSFGLAGARTDTQYF
>TRBD1|TRBV9|NA|TRBJ1-2
TGTGCCAGCAGCGTAGATGGAGGGGGCTACTATGGCTACACCTTC
CASSVDGGGYYGYTF
>NA|TRBV11-2|NA|TRBJ2-7
TGTGCCAGCAGCTTAGCAGACAAAAACTACGAGCAGTACTTC
CASSLADKNYEQYF
>NA|TRBV19|once|TRBJ2-1
TGTGCCAGTAGTATAGATCGGGGGACAGAGGTTCTGCATGAGCAGTTCTTC
CASSIDRGTEVLHEQFF
>NA|TRBV19|NA|TRBJ2-1
TGTGCCAGTAGTAATACAGGGGACTGGCTCTTC
CASSNTGDWLF
>NA|TRBV5-6|NA|TRBJ2-2
TGTGCCAGCAGCGAGAATACCGGGGAGCTGTTTTTT
CASSENTGELFF
>TRBD1|TRBV7-9|NA|TRBJ2-1
TGTGCCAGCAGCTTAGGACAGGGATCATACAATGAGCAGTTCTTC
CASSLGQGSYNEQFF
>NA|TRBV18|NA|TRBJ1-2
TGTGCCAGCTCACCACCAACCGTCAGGGGCAGCTATGGCTACACCTTC
CASSPPTVRGSYGYTF
>NA|TRBV5-1|NA|TRBJ1-4
TGCGCCAGCAGCTTAGGACAGAGACCTCCAACTAATGAAAAACTGTTTTTT
CASSLGQRPPTNEKLFF
>NA|TRBV6-5|NA|TRBJ2-6
TGTGCCAGCAGTCGACAGCACTCTGGGGCCAACGTCCTGACTTTC
CASSRQHSGANVLTF
>NA|TRBV28|NA|TRBJ2-7
TGTGCCAGCAGTCCCCTCCCAGGGGCCGGTTACGAGCAGTACTTC
CASSPLPGAGYEQYF
>NA|TRBV7-9|NA|TRBJ2-7
TGTGCCAGCAGCTTAGGTCCAGTCCCCTACGAGCAGTACTTC
CASSLGPVPYEQYF
>NA|TRBV14|NA|TRBJ1-2
TGTGCCAGCAGCCCCCCAGGGCAGGTTCTCTATGGCTACACCTTC
CASSPPGQVLYGYTF
>TRBD1|TRBV30|NA|TRBJ2-5
TGTGCCTGGAGAATACAGGGGGGCGAGACCCAGTACTTC
CAWRIQGGETQYF
>TRBD2|TRBV28|NA|TRBJ2-2
TGTGCCAGCAGTCCCCATAGGCTAAGCGGGGCCGGGGAGCTGTTTTTT
CASSPHRLSGAGELFF
>TRBD2|TRBV5-1|NA|TRBJ2-1
TGCGCCAGCAGCTTGGCCCGACTAGCGGGGTGGAGCTCCTACAATGAGCAGTTCTTC
CASSLARLAGWSSYNEQFF